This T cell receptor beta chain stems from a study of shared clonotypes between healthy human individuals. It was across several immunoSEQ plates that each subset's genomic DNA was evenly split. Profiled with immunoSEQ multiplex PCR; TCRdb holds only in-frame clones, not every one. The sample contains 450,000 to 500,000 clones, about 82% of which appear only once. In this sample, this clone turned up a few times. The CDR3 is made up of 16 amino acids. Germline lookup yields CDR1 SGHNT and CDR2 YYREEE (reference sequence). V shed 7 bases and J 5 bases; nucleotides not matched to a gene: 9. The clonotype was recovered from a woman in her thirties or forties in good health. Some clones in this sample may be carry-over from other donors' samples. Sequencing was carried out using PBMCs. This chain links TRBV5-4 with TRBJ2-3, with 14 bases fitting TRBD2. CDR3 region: CASYPRLAGGVDTQYF. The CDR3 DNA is TGTGCCAGCTATCCAAGACTAGCGGGAGGGGTAGATACGCAGTATTTT.